This TCR beta chain emerged from a study of EBV T-cell therapy then PD-1 blockade in nasopharyngeal carcinoma. As to this clone: Its antigen is still unknown.

This CDR3 comprises 14 residues. Deletions cut 6 bases from V and 7 bases from J, with 19 bases between. Germline CDR1 reads SNHLY; CDR2 reads FYNNEI. The treatment is: AdE1-LMPpoly-expanded autologous EBV-specific T-cell therapy followed by anti-PD-1 nivolumab. This table comes from immunoSEQ multiplex PCR, and its TCRdb copy is limited to in-frame clones, with some not included. The repertoire includes 25,000 or so clones, over 75% of them detected once, and approximately 31% sits in the top ten. This specimen consisted of CD8+ T cells from blood, obtained at roughly day 67 from a patient whose treatment included autologous EBV-specific T cells and nivolumab. The genes are TRBV2 and TRBJ2-7; TRBD1 is a possible D gene (6 bases). This receptor was obtained from a man in his forties with nasopharyngeal carcinoma. The CDR3 sequence is CASRGHVQGWEQYF. The CDR3 bases are TGTGCCAGCAGGGGCCATGTACAGGGATGGGAGCAGTACTTC.